A few counts support the clone carrying this T cell receptor (beta chain). Its antigen is not known. The repertoire was sequenced with immunoSEQ multiplex PCR; TCRdb's copy has only in-frame clones and lacks some. This sample yields approximately 91,000 clones, of which 80% to 95% are seen a single time; 25% to 30% belongs to the top ten. This entry is derived from a study of T cell responses to AZD1222 COVID-19 vaccine. Findings and limits, study-wide: Spike-specific TCR breadth and depth both grew after two AZD1222 doses.

Germline V lookup: CDR1 LNHNV, CDR2 YYDKDF (reference sequence). This CDR3 has 14 residues. Trimming pared 5 bases from V and 3 bases from J, leaving 11 bases between. The source is an adult who received the AZD1222 COVID-19 vaccine. The starting material was peripheral blood, obtained 28 days after the second AZD1222 dose. The chain uses TRBV15 and TRBJ2-1, with a possible D match to TRBD2 (6 bases). This CDR3 reads CATSGGTDYNEQFF. The CDR3 nucleotides read TGTGCCACCAGCGGCGGGACGGACTACAATGAGCAGTTCTTC.